The 23 T cell receptor beta chains below come from one sample, sequenced in a study of blood T cell repertoires in COVID-19. Produced via immunoSEQ multiplex PCR; TCRdb's table is partial and in-frame only. The data contain over 130,000 clones, roughly 84% of them singletons. The source material was peripheral blood. The receptors originated from a man aged 30-40 years with COVID-19, enrolled during active disease.

This chain joins TRBV20-1 and TRBJ1-1; no clear D gene. Trimming removed 6 bases at V and 3 bases at J, with 8 bases between. CDR3 length: 11 amino acids. Germline V CDR1 and CDR2: DFQATT, SNEGSKA (reference sequence). The CDR3 spells CSAPRDTEAFF. The CDR3 DNA sequence: TGCAGTGCCCCGAGGGACACTGAAGCTTTCTTT.

The genes are TRBV20-1 and TRBJ1-2, with unresolved D. V lost 4 bases and J lost 8, with 11 bases in between. The V gene's germline CDR1 is DFQATT and CDR2 SNEGSKA (reference sequence). The CDR3 contains 11 residues. In DNA, the CDR3 is TGCAGTGCTAAGCTCGGGGAAGGCTACACCTTC. This sequence encodes CSAKLGEGYTF.

V and J are TRBV27 and TRBJ2-5; 11 bases agree with TRBD2. CDR1 is MNHEY, CDR2 SMNVEV, per germline (reference sequence). Trimming removed 2 bases from V and 1 base from J; junction bases left unmatched: 12. There are 19 residues in the CDR3. This CDR3 is CASSLGVLAGGTSQETQYF. The CDR3 coding sequence is TGTGCCAGCAGTTTAGGGGTGCTAGCGGGAGGCACATCCCAAGAGACCCAGTACTTC.

The chain recombines TRBV3-1 (or the pseudogene TRBV3-2) with TRBJ1-6; D is unresolved. V was clipped by 0 bases and J by 10 bases, with 10 bases between them. CDR1 is LGHDT, CDR2 YNNKEL, per germline (reference sequence). The CDR3 runs 14 residues. DNA for the CDR3: TGTGCCAGCAGCCAAGAGCTGGCGAGGTCACCCCTCCACTTT. The encoded protein is CASSQELARSPLHF.

In nucleotides, the CDR3 is TGTGCCAGCAGTTTGGGGGGAGAGCAGTACTTC. This encodes CASSLGGEQYF. The chain couples TRBV28 to TRBJ2-7, with TRBD2 as a possible D gene (6 bases). Germline CDR1 is MDHEN and CDR2 is SYDVKM. Trimming shortened V by 3 bases and J by 7 bases, and 7 bases separated the two germline ends. CDR3 length: 11 amino acids.

This clone was counted once. This sequence joins TRBV19 and TRBJ2-1; TRBD2 might be the D (6 bases). V lost 3 bases and J lost 7, with 16 bases in between. Germline CDR1 LNHDA, CDR2 SQIVND (reference sequence). The CDR3 contains 15 residues. The CDR3 DNA sequence: TGTGCCAGTAGTATCGGCACGGGGGTTGAAAATGAGCAGTTCTTC. Translation gives CASSIGTGVENEQFF.

The chain carries TRBV3-1 (or the pseudogene TRBV3-2) and TRBJ2-7; D uncertain. This CDR3 contains 11 residues. With 1 base removed from V and 6 bases from J, the gap between germline ends came to 4 bases. Germline lookup yields CDR1 LGHDT and CDR2 YNNKEL (reference sequence). CDR3 DNA sequence: TGTGCCAGCAGCCAAGGGCCCGAGCAGTACTTC. It yields the protein CASSQGPEQYF.

In this sample, this clone turned up once. The V and J genes are TRBV2 and TRBJ1-5; 8 bases match TRBD1. J gave up 7 bases and V 4 bases, and 0 bases lay outside the gene matches. The CDR3 is 12 residues long. The germline CDR1 and CDR2 sequences are SNHLY and FYNNEI. CDR3 bases: TGTGCCAGCAGTGGGGACAGGCAGCCCCAGCATTTT. Its translation is CASSGDRQPQHF.

The CDR3 DNA reads TGTGCCAGTAGTGGACTTTACAATTCACCCCTCCACTTT. Amino acid sequence: CASSGLYNSPLHF. The chain joins TRBV19 to TRBJ1-6; D is uncertain. V shed 5 bases and J shed 7 bases, with 9 bases lying between them. CDR3 length equals 13 residues. Per the germline V gene, CDR1 is LNHDA and CDR2 is SQIVND (reference sequence).

This chain links TRBV10-3 with TRBJ2-7; tentative D call: TRBD1 (6 bases). Germline V CDR1 and CDR2: ENHRY, SYGVKD. Trimming left V 11 bases short and J 0 bases short, with 17 bases between. CDR3 length: 14 amino acids. CDR3: CAATGTTNSYEQYF. The CDR3 DNA reads as TGTGCCGCCACCGGGACAACGAACTCCTACGAGCAGTACTTC.

The rearrangement links TRBV30 to TRBJ1-1; the D is unclear. Trimming pared 2 bases from V and 0 bases from J, leaving 10 bases between. Looked up from germline, CDR1 is GTSNPN and CDR2 is SVGIG (reference sequence). The CDR3 has 14 residues. Here the CDR3 reads CAWSTKIMNTEAFF. The DNA for the CDR3 is TGTGCCTGGAGTACAAAGATTATGAACACTGAAGCTTTCTTT.

J is TRBJ2-5 and V is TRBV3-1 (or the pseudogene TRBV3-2), with TRBD1 matching over 8 bases. This CDR3 spans 15 amino acids. Germline V gene lookup returns CDR1 LGHDT and CDR2 YNNKEL (reference sequence). J was trimmed by 3 bases and V by 3 bases; bases with no gene match: 6. The CDR3: CASSHDGTGKETQYF. The CDR3 nucleotides read TGTGCCAGCAGCCACGACGGGACAGGTAAAGAGACCCAGTACTTC.

The chain has TRBV10-3 and TRBJ1-1; TRBD1 agrees at 7 bases. Germline CDR1 and CDR2: ENHRY and SYGVKD. This CDR3 comprises 15 residues. V shed 3 bases, J shed 6 bases, and the junction held 10 bases outside the gene matches. CDR3 sequence reads: CAISDPGQEVPEAFF. CDR3 nucleotide sequence: TGTGCCATCAGTGACCCCGGACAGGAGGTCCCTGAAGCTTTCTTT.

The J gene is TRBJ1-1, the V gene TRBV5-4; 11 nucleotides align to TRBD1. CDR1 is SGHNT, CDR2 YYREEE, per germline (reference sequence). V lost 3 bases, J lost 3 bases, and 1 base stayed unmatched. The CDR3 loop spans 14 amino acids. The CDR3 loop is CASSSGQGDTEAFF. The CDR3 DNA reads TGTGCCAGCAGCTCGGGACAGGGGGACACTGAAGCTTTCTTT.

The chain has TRBV3-1 (or the pseudogene TRBV3-2) and TRBJ1-3; unclear D gene. Germline CDR1 reads LGHDT; CDR2 reads YNNKEL (reference sequence). The ends were cut back, 4 bases at V and 0 bases at J, with 13 bases in the middle. The CDR3 length is 16 residues. The CDR3 here is CASSPLGLSSGNTIYF. CDR3 sequence (DNA): TGTGCCAGCAGCCCCCTCGGTCTTTCCTCTGGAAACACCATATATTTT.

The chain has TRBV6-4 and TRBJ2-1; D perhaps matches TRBD2 (5 bases). Germline V gene sequence: CDR1 MRHNA, CDR2 SNTAGT. Trimming pared 5 bases from V and 8 bases from J, leaving 13 bases between. CDR3 length: 13 amino acids. The CDR3 here is CASSLRVTDEQFF. The CDR3 coding sequence is TGTGCCAGCAGTCTGCGGGTTACCGATGAGCAGTTCTTC.

The chain recombines TRBV7-2 with TRBJ1-2; unclear D gene. The CDR3 spans 11 residues. Trimming took off 2 bases at V and 6 bases at J, with 4 bases between the two ends. Germline V CDR1 and CDR2: SGHTA, FQGNSA. In DNA form, the CDR3 reads TGTGCCAGCAGCTTAACAGATGGCTACACCTTC. Translating it yields CASSLTDGYTF.

This chain links TRBV28 with TRBJ2-7; tentative D call: TRBD2 (6 bases). The germline CDR1 and CDR2 sequences are MDHEN and SYDVKM. The CDR3 runs to 14 residues. V dropped 7 bases and J dropped 2 bases, with 15 bases sitting between them. CDR3 sequence: CASTWGTATYEQYF. In DNA form, the CDR3 reads TGTGCCAGCACTTGGGGGACTGCTACCTACGAGCAGTACTTC.

The genes are TRBV7-9 and TRBJ2-7; D ambiguous. The CDR3 consists of 15 residues. Deletions cut 3 bases from V and 2 bases from J, with 14 bases between. In germline, CDR1 is SEHNR, CDR2 FQNEAQ (reference sequence). The CDR3 is CASSFQSGATYEQYF. The CDR3 DNA sequence: TGTGCCAGCAGCTTCCAATCCGGTGCCACCTACGAGCAGTACTTC.

This clone was recorded many times. The chain is built from TRBV3-1 (or the pseudogene TRBV3-2) and TRBJ1-2; TRBD1 agrees at 9 bases. V lost 5 bases, J lost 6 bases, and 16 bases stayed unmatched. Germline V lookup: CDR1 LGHDT, CDR2 YNNKEL (reference sequence). The CDR3 loop spans 17 amino acids. CDR3 protein: CASSYVPGQGWGDGYTF. Here the CDR3 DNA reads TGTGCCAGCAGCTACGTCCCGGGACAGGGTTGGGGCGATGGCTACACCTTC.

The V call is TRBV7-3, the J call TRBJ2-3; the match to TRBD2 covers 8 bases. The CDR3 runs to 16 residues. V lost 5 bases, J lost 5 bases, and 12 bases stayed unmatched. Germline CDR1 is SGHTA and CDR2 is FQGTGA. CDR3 sequence reads: CASSPVAGRRGDTQYF. CDR3 DNA: TGTGCCAGCAGCCCCGTAGCGGGAAGACGGGGAGATACGCAGTATTTT.

The V and J genes are TRBV2 and TRBJ2-1, with TRBD2 identical over 7 bases. The germline CDR1 and CDR2 sequences are SNHLY and FYNNEI. The CDR3 has 14 residues. With 6 bases clipped from V and 5 bases from J, the junction kept 7 bases outside the gene matches. This CDR3 is CASRASGLDNEQFF. The CDR3 coding sequence is TGTGCCAGCAGGGCTAGCGGCCTAGACAATGAGCAGTTCTTC. The complete variable domain, with remaining parts taken from reference TRBV2 and TRBJ2-1, reads EPEVTQTPSHQVTQMGQEVILRCVPISNHLYFYWYRQILGQKVEFLVSFYNNEISEKSEIFDDQFSVERPDGSNFTLKIRSTKLEDSAMYFCASRASGLDNEQFFGPGTRLTVL.

The CDR3 DNA sequence: TGTGCCAGCAGCTTGGAAGGGGGCTCGGGCTACACCTTC. Translated, it gives CASSLEGGSGYTF. The gene calls are TRBV7-9 and TRBJ1-2; 7 bases match TRBD1. The length of the CDR3 is 13 residues. V shed 3 bases and J 8 bases; nucleotides not matched to a gene: 6. Germline assignment: CDR1 SEHNR and CDR2 FQNEAQ (reference sequence).